The source of this T cell receptor (beta chain) is a study of blood T cell repertoires in COVID-19. Study in general: The origin of the acute and convalescent COVID-19 samples was the United States, Italy and Spain. T cells, B-cell-depleted T cells, or PBMCs provided the cDNA or gDNA that served as material.

Assignments of participants to cohorts depended upon their own reported clinical history. The authors' processing: Amplified reference gene primers provided the basis for estimating nucleated cell counts. Libraries were prepared by immunoSEQ multiplex PCR; TCRdb keeps only in-frame clonotypes and omits some of them. V and J calls and clone size are those listed in that table; D and trimming were worked out from the DNA. This table holds 300,000 to 400,000 clones, about 86% found once. Germline CDR1 SGHRS, CDR2 YFSETQ. This CDR3 has 15 amino acids. V gave up 3 bases and J gave up 0 bases; unmatched junction bases: 5.

This sequence was found in a woman in her forties with acute COVID-19. The chain has TRBV5-1 and TRBJ1-1, with 7 bases that match TRBD1. Sequenced sample: PBMCs or T cells enriched from blood (not recorded which). CDR3 in amino acids: CASSSPTGLNTEAFF. CDR3 bases: TGCGCCAGCAGCTCGCCGACAGGGCTGAACACTGAAGCTTTCTTT. Full variable domain (remainder filled in from reference TRBV5-1 and TRBJ1-1): KAGVTQTPRYLIKTRGQQVTLSCSPISGHRSVSWYQQTPGQGLQFLFEYFSETQRNKGNFPGRFSGRQFSNSRSEMNVSTLELGDSALYLCASSSPTGLNTEAFFGQGTRLTVV.